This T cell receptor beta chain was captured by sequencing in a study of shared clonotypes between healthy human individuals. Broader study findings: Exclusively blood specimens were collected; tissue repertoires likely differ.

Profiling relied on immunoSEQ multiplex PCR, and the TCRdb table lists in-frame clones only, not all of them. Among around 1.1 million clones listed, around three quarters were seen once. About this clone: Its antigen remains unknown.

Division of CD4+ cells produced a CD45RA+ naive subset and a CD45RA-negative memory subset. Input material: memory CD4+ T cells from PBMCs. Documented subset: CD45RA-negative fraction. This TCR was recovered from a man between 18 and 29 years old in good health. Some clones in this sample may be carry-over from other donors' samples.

The CDR3, as DNA: TGCGCCAGCAGCTTGGCGGCTAGCGGGAGACACAATGAGCAGTTCTTC. This sequence encodes CASSLAASGRHNEQFF. The genes are TRBV5-1 and TRBJ2-1; 10 bases line up with TRBD2. From germline, CDR1 is SGHRS and CDR2 YFSETQ. The CDR3 sequence is 16 residues long. V shed 0 bases, J shed 5 bases, and the junction held 5 bases outside the gene matches. Supplemented by reference TRBV5-1 and TRBJ2-1, the full variable domain reads KAGVTQTPRYLIKTRGQQVTLSCSPISGHRSVSWYQQTPGQGLQFLFEYFSETQRNKGNFPGRFSGRQFSNSRSEMNVSTLELGDSALYLCASSLAASGRHNEQFFGPGTRLTVL.